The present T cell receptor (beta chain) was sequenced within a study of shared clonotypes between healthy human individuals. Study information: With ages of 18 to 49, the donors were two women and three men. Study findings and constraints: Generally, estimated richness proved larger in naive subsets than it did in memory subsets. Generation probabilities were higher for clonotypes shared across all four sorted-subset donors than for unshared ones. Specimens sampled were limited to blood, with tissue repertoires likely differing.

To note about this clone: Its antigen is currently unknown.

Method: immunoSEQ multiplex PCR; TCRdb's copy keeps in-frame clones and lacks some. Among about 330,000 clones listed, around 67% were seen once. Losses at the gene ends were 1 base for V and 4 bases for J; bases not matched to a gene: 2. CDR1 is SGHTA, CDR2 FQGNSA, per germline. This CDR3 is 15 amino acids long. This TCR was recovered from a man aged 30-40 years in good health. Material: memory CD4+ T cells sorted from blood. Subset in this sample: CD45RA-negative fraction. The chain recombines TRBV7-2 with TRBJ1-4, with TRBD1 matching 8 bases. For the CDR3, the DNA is TGTGCCAGCAGCTTAGGGACAGGGCTTAATGAAAAACTGTTTTTT. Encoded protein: CASSLGTGLNEKLFF.